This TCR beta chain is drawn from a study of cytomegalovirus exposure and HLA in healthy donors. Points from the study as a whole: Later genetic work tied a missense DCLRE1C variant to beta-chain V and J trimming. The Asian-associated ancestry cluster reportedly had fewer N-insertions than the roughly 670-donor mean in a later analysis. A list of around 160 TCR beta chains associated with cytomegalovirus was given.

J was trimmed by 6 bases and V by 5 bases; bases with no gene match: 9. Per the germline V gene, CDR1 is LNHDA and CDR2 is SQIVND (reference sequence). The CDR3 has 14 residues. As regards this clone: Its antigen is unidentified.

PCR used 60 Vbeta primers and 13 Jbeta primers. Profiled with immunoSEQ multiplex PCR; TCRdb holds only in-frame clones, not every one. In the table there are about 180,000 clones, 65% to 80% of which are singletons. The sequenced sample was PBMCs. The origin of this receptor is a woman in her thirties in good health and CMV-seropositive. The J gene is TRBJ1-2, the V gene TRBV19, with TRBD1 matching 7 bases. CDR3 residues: CASSLRQGGHGYTF. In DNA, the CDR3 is TGTGCCAGTAGTCTACGACAGGGCGGACATGGCTACACCTTC.